This T cell receptor beta chain was captured in a study of cytomegalovirus exposure and HLA in healthy donors. CDR3 length: 14 residues. Germline CDR1 is MRHNA and CDR2 is SNTAGT. The ends lost 6 bases at V and 6 bases at J; junction bases unmatched: 8. With respect to this clone: Its antigen is unknown.

Study-wide findings and caveats: Rarity characterized most TCR sequences, yet some public TCRs appeared in many donors. Researchers reportedly found TCR beta sequences accurately predicted most subjects' HLA-A and HLA-B alleles. CMV serostatus was the only recorded immune exposure for donors. In an earlier analysis, most TCR beta V segments were productive about 87% or about 30% of the time.

The PCR made use of 60 Vbeta and 13 Jbeta primers. Here immunoSEQ multiplex PCR was the method, and the copy in TCRdb shows in-frame clones only, minus some. This sample has some 200,000 clones, with approximately 70% found just once. The sequence was collected from a man aged 40-55 years in good health and CMV-seropositive. The V gene is TRBV6-4, the J gene TRBJ1-5; 7 bases align to TRBD1. Sequencing was performed on PBMCs. CDR3 DNA: TGTGCCAGCAGCGTATCCCCAGGGGGTCAGCCCCAGCATTTT. It codes for CASSVSPGGQPQHF.